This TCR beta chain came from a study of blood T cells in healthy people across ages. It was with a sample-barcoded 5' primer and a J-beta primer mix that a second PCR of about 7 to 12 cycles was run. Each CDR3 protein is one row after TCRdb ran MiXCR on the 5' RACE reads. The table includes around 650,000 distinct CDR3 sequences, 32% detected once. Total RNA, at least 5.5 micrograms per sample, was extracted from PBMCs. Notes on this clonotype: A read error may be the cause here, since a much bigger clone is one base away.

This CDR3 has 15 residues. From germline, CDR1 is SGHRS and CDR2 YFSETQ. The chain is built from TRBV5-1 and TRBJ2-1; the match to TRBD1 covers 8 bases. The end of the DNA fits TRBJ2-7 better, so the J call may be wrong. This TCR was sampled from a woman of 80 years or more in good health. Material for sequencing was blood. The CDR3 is CASSARQGSYNEQYF. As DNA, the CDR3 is TGCGCCAGCAGCGCTAGACAGGGGTCCTACAATGAGCAGTACTTC.